Reported below is one TCR beta chain. The data are from a study of cytomegalovirus exposure and HLA in healthy donors. PCR used 60 Vbeta primers and 13 Jbeta primers. The data were produced by immunoSEQ multiplex PCR, yet TCRdb's version contains in-frame clones alone and is incomplete. The data show 33,000 or so clones, over 90% seen once. Germline V lookup: CDR1 MDHEN, CDR2 SYDVKM. V dropped 5 bases and J dropped 4 bases, with 15 bases sitting between them. The CDR3 is 16 residues long. J is TRBJ2-6 and V is TRBV28; the D is unclear. This sequence originates from a woman between 18 and 29 years old in good health and CMV-seronegative. The sequenced sample was PBMCs. CDR3 loop: CASSPPRSYGANVLTF. The CDR3 DNA is TGTGCCAGCAGTCCACCGAGGTCCTACGGGGCCAACGTCCTGACTTTC.